This entry is about one TCR beta chain. This record belongs to a study of blood T cell repertoires in COVID-19. The overall study: Material from acute and convalescent COVID-19 was sourced from the United States, Italy and Spain. PBMCs, B-cell-depleted T cells, or T cells provided the cDNA or gDNA that made up the material.

Authors' data handling: The assay estimated nucleated cells by amplifying reference gene primers. Sequenced by immunoSEQ multiplex PCR; TCRdb stores in-frame clones only, minus some. V and J calls and clone size are given by that table; D and trimming were obtained from the DNA. This table holds fewer than 200,000 clones, just under 85% found once. Sequencing used peripheral blood. This TCR came from a middle-aged man who had recovered from COVID-19.

Written as DNA, the CDR3 is TGTGCCAGCTCACCAGGGGGCGAGGACACTGAAGCTTTCTTT. As protein: CASSPGGEDTEAFF. The chain carries TRBV18 and TRBJ1-1; maybe TRBD1 (6 bases). Germline V gene lookup returns CDR1 KGHSH and CDR2 LQKENI. Trimming pared 2 bases from V and 3 bases from J, leaving 10 bases between. The CDR3 totals 14 residues.